The entry below gives a single T cell receptor beta chain sequence along with its context. This clonotype was observed a few times. What this receptor recognizes is not known. Base-call qualities are not available, and no considerably larger clone is one nucleotide away. Libraries came from PCR. TCR sequencing of DNA from cultured CD4+ T cells used the Oncomine TCR Beta short-read assay at the Johns Hopkins FTIC core. The QIAamp micro DNA kit was used to extract genomic DNA from the cultured CD4+ T cells. Oncomine TCR Beta libraries from cultured CD4+ T cells were pooled with unique dual indexes and sequenced on an Illumina iSeq 100. Per the authors' processing: Non-productive sequences were removed, and CDR3s that did not start with C, did not end with F or W, or were shorter than 7 amino acids were discarded. The MANAFEST web application identified antigen-specific clonotypes by comparing peptide-stimulated wells against reference wells and other culture wells. An FDR below 0.05, an odds ratio above 5, and a productive frequency above 0.1% in at least two of three replicate wells were required for clones to be considered positive. A clonotype counted as cross-reactive if it showed significant expansion both in the SARS-CoV-2 spike wells and in at least one common cold coronavirus spike condition. CDR3 homology was assessed with Levenshtein distances (stringdist) and unrooted phylogenetic trees (ape) in R version 3.6.1. TCRdb ran its own pipeline on the public reads, namely fastp trimming at Q25 and MiXCR clone calling, and kept in-frame beta chains. Rows with a matching CDR3 protein are joined into one entry that keeps the most common DNA and genes. These V and J calls are TCRdb output, not the study's own analysis. For this sample there are about 14,000 distinct CDR3 sequences; 55% appear just once. The top ten constitute around 15% of the sample.

The treatment or condition label here, explained by the study, means: roughly 11-day PBMC culture with coronavirus spike peptide pools or control peptides (ViraFEST assay). The ViraFEST assay, used in the study, expanded antigen-specific T cells with peptide pools and then identified the expanded clonotypes through TCR sequencing. The positive SARS-CoV-2 PCR tests of the convalescent patients were dated from March to December 2020, before the Alpha, Beta and Delta variants emerged in the United States. Roughly 2 million PBMCs per well were cultured in IMDM with roughly 5% human AB serum and roughly 9.3 IU/ml IL-2, plus 10 ug/ml peptide pools. On days 3 and 7, half of the culture medium was replaced with fresh IL-2-containing medium. CD4+ T cells were isolated after approximately eleven days of culture through negative selection using the EasySep CD4+ T cell isolation kit. Ficoll-Paque Plus gradient centrifugation was used to isolate PBMCs from whole blood, and the isolated PBMCs were then either used fresh or cryopreserved at -140C. Triplicate wells were generally used for each culture condition.

From the cysteine up to the phenylalanine, the CDR3 has a length of 14 residues. Of the read, only the CDR3 DNA is kept; its 42 bases are in frame from base 1. Cut back by 4 bases and 0 bases, the V and J ends lie 10 bases apart. Sequences SNHLY (CDR1) and FYNNEI (CDR2) are obtained from the germline V gene. The entry originates in a study of vaccination and CD4 T cells after COVID-19 (dated by TCRdb to 2022 to 2024). Background for the entire study: Every convalescent patient had a positive nasal swab PCR test for SARS-CoV-2, with mild disease in 9 or 10 patients and severe disease in one. Post-vaccine blood samples were taken a median of approximately 76 days after the second vaccine dose, with a range of roughly 13 to 250 days. In over 8 COVID-19 convalescent patients and a handful of infection-naive healthy vaccine recipients, the spike-specific CD4+ TCR repertoire before mRNA vaccination was compared with the repertoire after mRNA vaccination. Post-COVID blood samples were collected from convalescent patients a median of roughly 100 days after diagnosis, with a range of about 35 to 170 days. Control cultures received a CEFX viral epitope pool as the positive control, an HIV-1 Nef peptide pool as the negative control, or no peptide. Overlapping spike peptide pools from SARS-CoV-2 and from the common cold coronaviruses HCoV-NL63, HCoV-OC43 and HCoV-229E were used as culture stimuli. Participants received two doses of either the Pfizer-BioNTech BNT162b2 vaccine (n=8) or the Moderna mRNA-1273 vaccine (n=2). Six males and four females were included in the convalescent cohort, with two Hispanic individuals, seven Caucasians, two Asians and one multiracial person represented.

The paper's findings and limits, for the study overall: Among convalescent patients, a median around 89% of the SARS-CoV-2-reactive clones seen after vaccination appeared only after vaccination, which suggests priming specific to the vaccine. The median count of SARS-CoV-2-reactive clonotypes went up from 20 to 25 after infection to 38 after vaccination, although the change was not significant. Of the vaccine-specific clones found in convalescent patients, nearly all (304 of 307) were mono-reactive for SARS-CoV-2 spike instead of being cross-reactive with common cold coronaviruses. Only a relatively small number of convalescent patients were included in the study, and early timepoints following natural infection were not analyzed.

The sequenced sample was CD4+ T cells from blood, cultured in vitro. The chain links TRBV2 with TRBJ2-7, with the D assignment possibly TRBD1 or TRBD2, given 5 matching bases for each. This TCR was sampled from a human donor who had recovered from COVID-19. The sequenced DNA is TGTGCCAGCAGTGGTAAGGGGAGCTCCTACGAGCAGTACTTC. Translated, it gives CASSGKGSSYEQYF.